The clone carrying this TCR beta chain was picked up many times. The antigen remains unidentified. This entry is derived from a study of T-cell reconstitution after alpha-beta-depleted transplantation in children. Notes on the study in general: The study reportedly traced alpha-beta T cells about two months after transplant to several hundred expanded graft clones.

This sample's TCRbeta library carried unique molecular identifier barcodes. Using its own MiXCR run on the PCR reads, TCRdb lists one record per CDR3 protein. The sample yields 780,000 or so distinct CDR3 sequences, roughly 16% seen once. CDR3 length: 14 residues. V lost 4 bases and J lost 3, with 16 bases in between. Germline-derived CDR1 and CDR2 are SQVTM and ANQGSEA. The sequencing used PBMCs, mostly from graft donor cells, collected 360 days after TCRalphabeta/CD19-depleted stem cell transplant. The clonotype was recovered from a male patient between 5 and 17 years old who had a stem cell transplant for acute lymphoblastic leukemia, so the T cells may come from the graft donor. This chain uses TRBV29-1 with TRBJ2-7, with D maybe TRBD1 (6 bases). This chain's CDR3 is CSVVKAGEFYEQYF. CDR3 nucleotide sequence: TGCAGCGTTGTAAAGGCAGGGGAATTCTACGAGCAGTACTTC.